A single sample is the source of the 28 T cell receptor beta chains below, sequenced in a study of T cell responses to AZD1222 COVID-19 vaccine. TCRdb keeps only in-frame clones here, not all; method: immunoSEQ multiplex PCR. The repertoire has around 150,000 clones, about 90% of them found once; the top ten carry under 2%. The sample in question was peripheral blood, obtained on day 0 of AZD1222 vaccination. These receptors originate from an adult in good health.

This rearrangement joins TRBV28 to TRBJ2-1; 12 bases map to TRBD2. Germline V CDR1 and CDR2: MDHEN, SYDVKM. This CDR3 is built from 17 residues. The trim removed 5 bases at V and 1 base at J, leaving 6 bases unmatched. This CDR3 is CASSTRTSGVSYNEQFF. The DNA for the CDR3 is TGTGCCAGCAGTACCCGGACTAGCGGGGTATCCTACAATGAGCAGTTCTTC.

The chain uses TRBV5-1 and TRBJ1-1; a weak D match, TRBD1 (5 bases). The V end lost 5 bases, the J end lost 5 bases, and 13 bases lay between the germline ends. The CDR3 runs to 13 residues. CDR1 and CDR2 from the germline V gene are SGHRS and YFSETQ. CDR3: CASRAGGRTEAFF. The CDR3 DNA sequence: TGCGCCAGCAGGGCGGGGGGGAGGACTGAAGCTTTCTTT.

The chain carries TRBV27 and TRBJ2-4, with D tentatively TRBD2 (5 bases). Germline V gene sequence: CDR1 MNHEY, CDR2 SMNVEV (reference sequence). This CDR3 is 14 amino acids long. The ends were cut back, 3 bases at V and 9 bases at J, with 15 bases in the middle. The CDR3 nucleotides read TGTGCCAGCAGTTTTCCGAACCCTGGGAGCATTCAGTACTTC. Residues: CASSFPNPGSIQYF.

With respect to this clone: One end of the junction does not line up with germline, which may come from a read error. The rearrangement joins TRBV27 to TRBJ2-1; possible D gene TRBD1, 5 bases. The germline gives CDR1 MNHEY, CDR2 SMNVEV (reference sequence). This CDR3 is built from 14 residues. The CDR3 DNA is TGTGCCAGCAGTTTAGGACACAGACGAAATGAACAGTTCTTC. Amino acids: CASSLGHRRNEQFF.

The CDR3 coding sequence is TGTGCCAGCAGCCAGGAGGACAGTAACTATGGCTACACCTTC. The encoded protein is CASSQEDSNYGYTF. The V gene is TRBV4-2, the J gene TRBJ1-2, with D perhaps matching TRBD1 (6 bases). CDR3 length: 14 residues. The germline gives CDR1 LGHNA, CDR2 YNFKEQ. Trimming left V 3 bases short and J 1 base short, with 9 bases between.

A few counts support this clone. This chain connects TRBV3-1 (or the pseudogene TRBV3-2) to TRBJ1-5, with TRBD1 matching over 8 bases. Losses at the gene ends were 1 base for V and 7 bases for J; bases not matched to a gene: 6. The CDR3 contains 15 residues. Germline CDR1 LGHDT, CDR2 YNNKEL (reference sequence). The CDR3 here is CASSQGVTGDQPQHF. The CDR3 DNA reads as TGTGCCAGCAGCCAAGGAGTGACAGGGGACCAGCCCCAGCATTTT.

The gene calls are TRBV3-1 (or the pseudogene TRBV3-2) and TRBJ1-2; TRBD1 is a possible D gene (5 bases). The CDR3 length is 14 residues. Trimming took 4 bases from V and 4 from J, leaving 13 bases between them. From germline, CDR1 is LGHDT and CDR2 YNNKEL (reference sequence). The CDR3 DNA sequence: TGTGCCAGCAGCCCAGGTTGGCAGGGCTATGGCTACACCTTC. Translated: CASSPGWQGYGYTF.

The rearrangement joins TRBV2 to TRBJ2-1; D is unresolved. The CDR3 spans 16 residues. Germline values: CDR1 SNHLY, CDR2 FYNNEI. Trimming cost V 3 bases and J 1 base, with 13 bases left between them. The CDR3 sequence is CASSDFGFMSYNEQFF. The CDR3 coding sequence is TGTGCCAGCAGTGACTTTGGGTTCATGTCCTACAATGAGCAGTTCTTC.

The chain employs TRBV10-3 and TRBJ2-5; the D gene could be TRBD1 or TRBD2 (5 bases each). Germline CDR1 and CDR2: ENHRY and SYGVKD. There are 13 residues in the CDR3. Deletions cut 9 bases from V and 4 bases from J, with 15 bases between. CDR3 in amino acids: CAISAPGRETQYF. The CDR3 DNA reads TGTGCCATTTCCGCGCCGGGGCGAGAGACCCAGTACTTC.

The CDR3 region is CASREMGTASNQPQHF. As DNA, the CDR3 is TGTGCCAGTAGAGAGATGGGCACCGCTAGCAATCAGCCCCAGCATTTT. The chain carries TRBV19 and TRBJ1-5; D call uncertain. This CDR3 has 16 residues. The germline V gene encodes CDR1 LNHDA and CDR2 SQIVND (reference sequence). Deletions cut 6 bases from V and 0 bases from J, with 15 bases between.

This clone was seen just once. The chain recombines TRBV11-3 with TRBJ2-1; 8 nucleotides align to TRBD1. With 5 bases clipped from V and 4 bases from J, the junction kept 4 bases outside the gene matches. CDR1 is SGHNT and CDR2 is YENEEA in the germline V gene. The CDR3 contains 14 residues. The CDR3: CASSRDRLYNEQFF. CDR3 in DNA: TGTGCCAGCAGCCGGGACAGGTTATACAATGAGCAGTTCTTC.

The CDR3 spells CASTGQVRNYGYTF. The CDR3 DNA reads TGTGCCAGCACGGGACAGGTACGGAACTATGGCTACACCTTC. V and J are TRBV2 and TRBJ1-2; 8 bases fit TRBD1. CDR1 SNHLY and CDR2 FYNNEI come from the germline V gene. Trimming at V came to 7 bases and at J to 2 bases, leaving 6 bases not matched to a gene. This CDR3 is 14 amino acids long.

This rearrangement joins TRBV20-1 to TRBJ2-1; 12 nucleotides align to TRBD2. Germline V gene sequence: CDR1 DFQATT, CDR2 SNEGSKA (reference sequence). J gave up 9 bases and V 3 bases, and 9 bases lay outside the gene matches. CDR3 length: 15 amino acids. CDR3 amino acids: CSASSLAGGYSEQFF. The CDR3, as DNA: TGCAGTGCTAGTTCTCTAGCGGGGGGGTATAGTGAGCAGTTCTTC.

CDR3 sequence (DNA): TGCAGCGTTGGGGCAGGGGGATCGAACTATGGCTACACCTTC. Amino acids: CSVGAGGSNYGYTF. This sequence joins TRBV29-1 and TRBJ1-2; 7 nucleotides line up with TRBD1. Germline assignment: CDR1 SQVTM and CDR2 ANQGSEA. V shed 4 bases, J shed 2 bases, and the junction held 7 bases outside the gene matches. This CDR3 comprises 14 residues. Full variable domain (remainder filled in from reference TRBV29-1 and TRBJ1-2): SAVISQKPSRDICQRGTSLTIQCQVDSQVTMMFWYRQQPGQSLTLIATANQGSEATYESGFVIDKFPISRPNLTFSTLTVSNMSPEDSSIYLCSVGAGGSNYGYTFGSGTRLTVV.

J is TRBJ1-1 and V is TRBV6-5, with no clear D. The germline CDR1 and CDR2 sequences are MNHEY and SVGAGI. V was shortened by 2 bases and J by 7 bases, with 5 bases between the two germline ends. This CDR3 spans 11 amino acids. The CDR3 loop is CASSYASEAFF. The CDR3 coding sequence is TGTGCCAGCAGTTACGCCAGTGAAGCTTTCTTT.

The chain is built from TRBV28 and TRBJ1-5, with 11 positions matching TRBD1. The CDR3 is 17 residues long. The germline V gene has CDR1 MDHEN and CDR2 SYDVKM. J was trimmed by 3 bases and V by 6 bases; bases with no gene match: 10. CDR3 loop: CASRISGTGGFNQPQHF. CDR3 coding DNA: TGTGCCAGCAGGATCTCCGGGACAGGGGGGTTCAATCAGCCCCAGCATTTT.

The chain uses TRBV2 and TRBJ2-7, with TRBD2 matching over 7 bases. The CDR3 runs 15 residues. Germline V CDR1 and CDR2: SNHLY, FYNNEI. The trim removed 10 bases at V and 4 bases at J, leaving 16 bases unmatched. The CDR3 protein is CATLWGGDKTYEQYF. The CDR3 nucleotides are TGTGCCACTCTCTGGGGGGGAGATAAGACGTACGAGCAGTACTTC. Based on the CDR3 plus reference TRBV2 and TRBJ2-7, the full variable domain is EPEVTQTPSHQVTQMGQEVILRCVPISNHLYFYWYRQILGQKVEFLVSFYNNEISEKSEIFDDQFSVERPDGSNFTLKIRSTKLEDSAMYFCATLWGGDKTYEQYFGPGTRLTVT.

The chain is built from TRBV4-2 and TRBJ2-2, with 16 positions matching TRBD2. CDR3 length: 21 amino acids. Germline trimming cut 1 base from V and 6 bases from J; bases unmatched to any gene: 14. CDR1 and CDR2 (germline): LGHNA, YNFKEQ. In nucleotides, the CDR3 is TGTGCCAGCAGCCAAGGGCCGGGACTAGCGGGAGGGCGAAGGATGGCCGGGGAGCTGTTTTTT. Translating it yields CASSQGPGLAGGRRMAGELFF.

This clone has a single count. The V call is TRBV6-6, the J call TRBJ1-2; D unclear. Trimming took 0 bases from V and 6 from J, leaving 14 bases between them. This CDR3 spans 15 amino acids. The germline gives CDR1 MNHNY, CDR2 SVGAGI (reference sequence). The CDR3, as DNA: TGTGCCAGCAGTTACTCGCAGGAAGGGATGGATGGCTACACCTTC. This gives the protein CASSYSQEGMDGYTF.

V is TRBV5-1 and J is TRBJ2-7; 8 positions match TRBD2. V was pared by 4 bases and J by 4 bases, with 13 bases of the junction left unmatched. CDR3 size: 16 residues. CDR1 SGHRS and CDR2 YFSETQ come from the germline V gene. The CDR3 coding sequence is TGCGCCAGCAGCCTAGATCTCAGCGGGGGTCCGTACGAGCAGTACTTC. Translated, it gives CASSLDLSGGPYEQYF.

J is TRBJ1-1 and V is TRBV10-2, with unresolved D. Germline CDR1 and CDR2: WSHSY and SAAADI. The CDR3 sequence is 16 residues long. Trimming shortened V by 2 bases and J by 2 bases, and 15 bases separated the two germline ends. CDR3 protein: CASSEKVVGVNTEAFF. DNA for the CDR3: TGCGCCAGCAGTGAGAAAGTTGTAGGAGTTAACACTGAAGCTTTCTTT.

CDR3 coding DNA: TGTGCCAGCTCGAGAGGGGGCTTGACTAGCGGGGGACTCTCCTACGAGCAGTACTTC. Protein product: CASSRGGLTSGGLSYEQYF. This chain connects TRBV18 to TRBJ2-7; 12 bases match TRBD2. The germline CDR1 and CDR2 sequences are KGHSH and LQKENI. The V gene end was trimmed by 6 bases and the J gene end by 0 bases; junction bases not matched to a gene: 15. The CDR3 length is 19 residues.

The genes are TRBV21-1 and TRBJ1-1. TRBV21-1 is described as a pseudogene. The length of the CDR3 is 15 residues. For the CDR3, the DNA is TGTGCCAGCAGCAAAGCTGGAGCGGTGGACACTGAAGCTTTCTTT. It translates to CASSKAGAVDTEAFF.

The CDR3 loop reads CASSISNQPQHF. CDR3 nucleotides: TGTGCCAGTAGTATCAGCAATCAGCCCCAGCATTTT. The chain carries TRBV19 and TRBJ1-5; D uncertain. The CDR3 covers 12 residues. From germline, CDR1 is LNHDA and CDR2 SQIVND (reference sequence). Trimming removed 3 bases from V and 1 base from J, with 1 base in between.

The chain uses TRBV6-5 and TRBJ1-1; the D is unclear. V lost 6 bases and J 4 bases, leaving 15 bases between the germline ends. The CDR3 totals 14 residues. In germline, CDR1 is MNHEY, CDR2 SVGAGI. The CDR3: CASSPPRRGTEAFF. CDR3 bases: TGTGCCAGCAGCCCCCCCAGGCGGGGCACTGAAGCTTTCTTT.

The V and J genes are TRBV5-6 and TRBJ1-2; D might be TRBD1 (6 bases). The germline CDR1 and CDR2 sequences are SGHDT and YYEEEE. Trimming took 3 bases from V and 4 from J, leaving 10 bases between them. CDR3 size: 13 residues. This CDR3 reads CASSSQGPYGYTF. The DNA for the CDR3 is TGTGCCAGCAGCTCCCAGGGGCCCTATGGCTACACCTTC.

This clone was seen just once. The chain links TRBV4-1 to TRBJ1-5; D gene ambiguous. The CDR3 runs to 14 residues. Germline CDR1 and CDR2: MGHRA and YSYEKL. V lost 2 bases and J 3 bases, leaving 8 bases between the germline ends. The CDR3 DNA reads TGCGCCAGCAGCCAAAATGGGTACAATCAGCCCCAGCATTTT. Protein: CASSQNGYNQPQHF.

J is TRBJ1-5 and V is TRBV28; perhaps TRBD1 as D (6 bases). The V gene lost 8 bases and the J gene lost 4 bases, with 24 bases spanning the gap. Germline CDR1 and CDR2: MDHEN and SYDVKM. The CDR3 has 17 amino acids. The CDR3 region is CASDYPLQGRDNQPQHF. CDR3 coding DNA: TGTGCCAGCGACTATCCGTTACAGGGTAGGGATAATCAGCCCCAGCATTTT.